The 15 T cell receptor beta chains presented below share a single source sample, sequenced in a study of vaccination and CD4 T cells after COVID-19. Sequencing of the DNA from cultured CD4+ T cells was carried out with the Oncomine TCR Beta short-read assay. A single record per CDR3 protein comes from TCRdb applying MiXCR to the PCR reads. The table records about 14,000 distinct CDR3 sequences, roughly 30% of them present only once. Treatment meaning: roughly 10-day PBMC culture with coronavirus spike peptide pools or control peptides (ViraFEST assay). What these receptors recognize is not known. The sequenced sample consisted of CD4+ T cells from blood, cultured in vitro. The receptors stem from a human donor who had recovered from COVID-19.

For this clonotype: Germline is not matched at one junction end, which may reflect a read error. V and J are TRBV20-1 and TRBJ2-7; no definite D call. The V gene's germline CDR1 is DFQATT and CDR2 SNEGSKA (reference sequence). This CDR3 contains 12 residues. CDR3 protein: CSVRLPSYEQYF. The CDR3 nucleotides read TGCAGTGTTAGACTCCCGTCCTACGAGCAGTACTTC.

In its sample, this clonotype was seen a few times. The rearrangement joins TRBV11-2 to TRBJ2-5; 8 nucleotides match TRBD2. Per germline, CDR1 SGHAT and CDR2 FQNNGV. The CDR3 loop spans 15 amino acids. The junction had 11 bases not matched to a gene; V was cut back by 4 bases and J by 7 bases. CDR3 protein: CASSSPGTSEGTQYF. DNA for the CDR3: TGTGCCAGCAGCTCTCCCGGGACTAGTGAGGGGACCCAGTACTTC.

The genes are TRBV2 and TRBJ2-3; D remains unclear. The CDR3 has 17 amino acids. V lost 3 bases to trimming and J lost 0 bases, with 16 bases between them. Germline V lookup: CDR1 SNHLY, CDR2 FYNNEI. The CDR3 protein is CASSDIRWTPSTDTQYF. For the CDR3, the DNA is TGTGCCAGCAGTGATATTCGTTGGACCCCTAGCACAGATACGCAGTATTTT.

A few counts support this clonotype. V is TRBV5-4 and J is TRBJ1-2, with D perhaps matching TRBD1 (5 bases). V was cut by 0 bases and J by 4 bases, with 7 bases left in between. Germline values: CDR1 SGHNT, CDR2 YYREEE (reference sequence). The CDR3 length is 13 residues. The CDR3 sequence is CASSLAGIYGYTF. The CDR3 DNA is TGTGCCAGCAGCTTGGCAGGGATCTATGGCTACACCTTC.

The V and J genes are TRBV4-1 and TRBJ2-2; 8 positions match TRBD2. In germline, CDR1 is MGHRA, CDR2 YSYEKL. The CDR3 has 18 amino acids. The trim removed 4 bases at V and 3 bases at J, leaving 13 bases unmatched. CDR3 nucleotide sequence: TGCGCCAGCAGCCGCGGCTTTATCGGCGGGGGGCACACCGGGGAGCTGTTTTTT. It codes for CASSRGFIGGGHTGELFF.

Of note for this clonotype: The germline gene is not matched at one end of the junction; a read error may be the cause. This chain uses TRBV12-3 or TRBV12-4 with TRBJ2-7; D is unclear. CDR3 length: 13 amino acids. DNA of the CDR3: TGTGCCTGCAGTTTAGAGGAATGGCACGAGCAGTACTTC. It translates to CACSLEEWHEQYF.

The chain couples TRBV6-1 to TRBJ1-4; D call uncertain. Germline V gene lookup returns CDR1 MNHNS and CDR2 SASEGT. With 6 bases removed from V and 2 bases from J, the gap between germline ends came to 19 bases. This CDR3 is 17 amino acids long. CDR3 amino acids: CASSQTLFGRTNEKLFF. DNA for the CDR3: TGTGCCAGCAGCCAGACACTATTTGGGAGGACTAATGAAAAACTGTTTTTT.

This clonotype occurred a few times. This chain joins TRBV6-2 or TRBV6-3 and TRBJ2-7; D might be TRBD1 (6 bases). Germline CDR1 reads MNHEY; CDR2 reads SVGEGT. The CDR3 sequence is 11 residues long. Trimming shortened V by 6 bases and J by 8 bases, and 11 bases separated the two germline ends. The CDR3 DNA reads TGTGCCAGCAGATCCTGGGACAAGCAGTACTTC. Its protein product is CASRSWDKQYF.

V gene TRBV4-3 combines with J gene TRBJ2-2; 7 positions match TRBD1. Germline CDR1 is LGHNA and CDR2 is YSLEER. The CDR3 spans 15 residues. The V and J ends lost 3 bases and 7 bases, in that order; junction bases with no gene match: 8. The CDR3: CASSQGDRDSGELFF. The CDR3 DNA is TGCGCCAGCAGCCAGGGCGACAGGGACAGCGGGGAGCTGTTTTTT.

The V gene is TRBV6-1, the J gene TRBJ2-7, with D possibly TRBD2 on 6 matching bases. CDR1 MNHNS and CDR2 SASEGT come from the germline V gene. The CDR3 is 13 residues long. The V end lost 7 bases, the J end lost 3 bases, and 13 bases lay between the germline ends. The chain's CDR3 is CASNRDSRYEQYF. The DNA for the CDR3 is TGTGCCAGCAATCGGGACTCCCGCTACGAGCAGTACTTC.

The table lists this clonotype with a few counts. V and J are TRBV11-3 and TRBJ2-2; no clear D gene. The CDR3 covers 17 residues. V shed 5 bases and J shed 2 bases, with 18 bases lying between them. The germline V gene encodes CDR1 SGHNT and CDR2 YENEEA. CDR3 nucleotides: TGTGCCAGCAGCGGCGGTGGCTGGGGATATAACACCGGGGAGCTGTTTTTT. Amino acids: CASSGGGWGYNTGELFF.

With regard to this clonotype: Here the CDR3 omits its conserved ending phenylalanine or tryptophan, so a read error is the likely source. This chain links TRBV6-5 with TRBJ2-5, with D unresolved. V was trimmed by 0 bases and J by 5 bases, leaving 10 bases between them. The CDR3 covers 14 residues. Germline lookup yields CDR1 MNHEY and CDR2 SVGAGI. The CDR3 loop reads CASSYSGSIETQYS. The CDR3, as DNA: TGTGCCAGCAGTTACTCGGGTAGTATCGAGACCCAGTACTCC.

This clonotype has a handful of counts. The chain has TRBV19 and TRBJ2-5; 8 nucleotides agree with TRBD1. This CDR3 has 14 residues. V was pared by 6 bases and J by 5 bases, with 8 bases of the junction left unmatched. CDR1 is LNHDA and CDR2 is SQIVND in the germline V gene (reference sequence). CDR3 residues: CASRRAGGSETQYF. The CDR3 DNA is TGTGCCAGTAGGCGGGCAGGGGGCAGCGAGACCCAGTACTTC.

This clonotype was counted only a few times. CDR3 sequence reads: CAISDLGGVGTGGFLFYGYTF. The CDR3 nucleotides read TGTGCCATCAGTGACCTCGGGGGCGTTGGTACAGGGGGCTTCCTCTTCTATGGCTACACCTTC. The gene calls are TRBV10-3 and TRBJ1-2; 9 bases agree with TRBD1. CDR1 and CDR2 (germline): ENHRY, SYGVKD. J lost 4 bases, V lost 3 bases, and 24 bases had no gene match. This CDR3 is built from 21 residues.

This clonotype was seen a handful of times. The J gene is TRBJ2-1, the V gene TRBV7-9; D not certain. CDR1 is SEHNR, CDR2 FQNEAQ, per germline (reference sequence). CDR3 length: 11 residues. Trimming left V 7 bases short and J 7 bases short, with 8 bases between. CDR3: CASTISNEQFF. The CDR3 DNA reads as TGTGCCAGCACCATTTCAAATGAGCAGTTCTTC.